Included here is one T cell receptor (beta chain) sequence, with context. The antigen is undetermined. Constant-region reverse primers amplified full-length variable regions, followed by semi-nested Nested Universal Primer A PCR. TCRdb processed the 5' RACE reads anew with MiXCR; each CDR3 protein has one entry. The sample yields about 42,000 distinct CDR3 sequences, roughly 21% seen once. The sorted Tregs were CD4+CD25+CD127-/low cells. The CDR3 has 17 residues. V was clipped by 0 bases and J by 0 bases, with 15 bases between them. Germline V gene lookup returns CDR1 SGHTS and CDR2 YDEGEE. General study points: Tumor-infiltrating Treg TCR alpha and beta sequences overlapped most with tumor naive CD4+ T cells, then blood naive. The larger-cohort validation was restricted to a single TCR beta V-J rearrangement rather than whole repertoires. In terms of TCR gene usage, tumor memory CD4+ T cells clustered together with blood and lymph node memory CD4+ cells, as well as with lymph node naive CD4+ cells.

Specimen: Tregs sorted from blood. The chain is built from TRBV5-8 and TRBJ2-5; perhaps TRBD2 as D (6 bases). The TCR was taken from a female donor with breast cancer. CDR3: CASSLAAGSKYQETQYF. CDR3 coding DNA: TGTGCCAGCAGCTTGGCGGCGGGGTCCAAGTACCAAGAGACCCAGTACTTC.